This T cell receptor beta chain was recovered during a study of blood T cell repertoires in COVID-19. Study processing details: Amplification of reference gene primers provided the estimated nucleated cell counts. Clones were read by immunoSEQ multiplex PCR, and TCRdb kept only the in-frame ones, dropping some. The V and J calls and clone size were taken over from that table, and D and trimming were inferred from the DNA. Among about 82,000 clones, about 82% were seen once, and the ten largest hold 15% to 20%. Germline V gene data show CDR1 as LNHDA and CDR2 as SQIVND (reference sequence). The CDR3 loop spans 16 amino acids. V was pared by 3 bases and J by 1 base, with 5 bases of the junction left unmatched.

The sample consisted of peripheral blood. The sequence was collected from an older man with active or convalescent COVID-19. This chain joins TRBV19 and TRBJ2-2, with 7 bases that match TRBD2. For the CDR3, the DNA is TGTGCCAGTAGTATTGGGGAGGGACTGAACACCGGGGAGCTGTTTTTT. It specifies CASSIGEGLNTGELFF. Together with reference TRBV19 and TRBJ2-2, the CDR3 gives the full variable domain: DGGITQSPKYLFRKEGQNVTLSCEQNLNHDAMYWYRQDPGQGLRLIYYSQIVNDFQKGDIAEGYSVSREKKESFPLTVTSAQKNPTAFYLCASSIGEGLNTGELFFGEGSRLTVL.